This record looks at one T cell receptor (beta chain) sequence and its context. The data derive from a study of blood T cell repertoires in COVID-19. Study background: Both acute and convalescent COVID-19 samples were obtained from the United States, Italy and Spain. The cDNA or gDNA used as material had been derived from T cells, B-cell-depleted T cells, or PBMCs.

The length of the CDR3 is 13 residues. Trimming cost V 0 bases and J 7 bases, with 11 bases left between them. Per germline, CDR1 SGHNT and CDR2 YYREEE (reference sequence). In the authors' methods: Reference gene primers were amplified, and this amplification served to estimate nucleated cell counts. The assay was immunoSEQ multiplex PCR, and TCRdb's table has in-frame clones only and misses some. The V and J calls and clone size are taken from that table; D and trimming were inferred from the DNA. Among under 65,000 clones listed, 70% to 90% were seen once. The source of this sequence is a man between 60 and 70 years old with acute or convalescent COVID-19. The sequencing sample was made of peripheral blood. The V gene is TRBV5-4, the J gene TRBJ2-7; D might be TRBD1 (6 bases). The CDR3: CASSLAGVEEQYF. For the CDR3, the DNA is TGTGCCAGCAGCTTGGCAGGGGTCGAAGAGCAGTACTTC.